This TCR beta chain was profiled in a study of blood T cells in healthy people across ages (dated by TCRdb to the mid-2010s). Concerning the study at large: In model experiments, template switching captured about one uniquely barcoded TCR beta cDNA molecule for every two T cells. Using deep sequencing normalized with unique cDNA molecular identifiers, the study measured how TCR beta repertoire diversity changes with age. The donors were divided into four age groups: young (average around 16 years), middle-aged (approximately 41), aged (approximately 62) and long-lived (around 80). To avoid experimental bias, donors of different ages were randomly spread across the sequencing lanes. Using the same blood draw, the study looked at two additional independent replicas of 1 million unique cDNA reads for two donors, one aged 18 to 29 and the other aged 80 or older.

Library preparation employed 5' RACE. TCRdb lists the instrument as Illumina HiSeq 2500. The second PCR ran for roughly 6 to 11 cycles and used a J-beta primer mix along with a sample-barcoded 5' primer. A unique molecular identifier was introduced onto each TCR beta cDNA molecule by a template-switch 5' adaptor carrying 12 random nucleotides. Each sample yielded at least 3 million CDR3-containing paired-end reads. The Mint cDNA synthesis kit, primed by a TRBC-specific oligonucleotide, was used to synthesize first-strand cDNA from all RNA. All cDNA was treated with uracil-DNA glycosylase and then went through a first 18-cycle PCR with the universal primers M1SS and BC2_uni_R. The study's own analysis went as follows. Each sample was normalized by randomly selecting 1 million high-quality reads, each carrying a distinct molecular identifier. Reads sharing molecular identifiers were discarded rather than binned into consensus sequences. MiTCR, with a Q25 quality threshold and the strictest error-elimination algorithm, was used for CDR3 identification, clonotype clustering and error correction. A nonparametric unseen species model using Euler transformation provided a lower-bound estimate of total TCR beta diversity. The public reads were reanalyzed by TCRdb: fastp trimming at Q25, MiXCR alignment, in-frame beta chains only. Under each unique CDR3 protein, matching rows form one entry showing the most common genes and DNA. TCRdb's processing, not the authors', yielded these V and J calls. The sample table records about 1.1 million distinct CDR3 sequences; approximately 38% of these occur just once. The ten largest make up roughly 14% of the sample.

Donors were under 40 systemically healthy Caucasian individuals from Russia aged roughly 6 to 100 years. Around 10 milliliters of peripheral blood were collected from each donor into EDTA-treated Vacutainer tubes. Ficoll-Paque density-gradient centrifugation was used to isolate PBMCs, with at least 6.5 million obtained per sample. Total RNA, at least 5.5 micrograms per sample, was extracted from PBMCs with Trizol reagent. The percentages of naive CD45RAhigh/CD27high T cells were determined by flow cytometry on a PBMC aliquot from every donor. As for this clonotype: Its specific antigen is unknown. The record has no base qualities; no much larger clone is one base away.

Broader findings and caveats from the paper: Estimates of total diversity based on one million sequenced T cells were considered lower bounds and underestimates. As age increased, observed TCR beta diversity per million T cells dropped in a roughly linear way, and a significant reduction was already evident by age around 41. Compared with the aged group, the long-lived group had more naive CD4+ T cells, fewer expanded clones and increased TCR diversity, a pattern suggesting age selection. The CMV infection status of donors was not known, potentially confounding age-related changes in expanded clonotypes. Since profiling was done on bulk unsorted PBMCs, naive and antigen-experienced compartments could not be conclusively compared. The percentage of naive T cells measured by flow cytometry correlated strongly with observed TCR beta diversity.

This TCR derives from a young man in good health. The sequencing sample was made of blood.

The sequence in DNA is TGTGCCAGTAGTATACAGGCGGACGGGAACTTCTACTATGGCTACACCTTC. Its protein is CASSIQADGNFYYGYTF. The chain couples TRBV19 to TRBJ1-2, with the D gene call left open. V is shortened by 2 bases, J by 3 bases, and the region joining them spans 19 bases. The germline V gene (reference sequence) gives CDR1 as LNHDA and CDR2 as SQIVND. Taken from cysteine to phenylalanine, the CDR3 has 17 residues. The only DNA kept is the CDR3, 51 bases in frame from the first base.